The T cell receptor beta chain described here comes from a study of shared clonotypes between healthy human individuals. Background on the study: The study enrolled a couple of women and three men aged 18 to 49.

Assay used: immunoSEQ multiplex PCR; TCRdb lists only in-frame clones, some missing. The data contain 900,000 to 1,200,000 clones, about 80% of them singletons. Trimming cost V 7 bases and J 0 bases, with 16 bases left between them. This CDR3 has 16 residues. The germline V gene has CDR1 SNHLY and CDR2 FYNNEI. The receptor's source is a man aged 18-30 years in good health. Some clones in this sample may be carry-over from other donors' samples. The rearrangement joins TRBV2 to TRBJ1-3, with D perhaps matching TRBD1 (6 bases). The sequenced sample was memory CD4+ T cells from PBMCs. Subset reported: CD45RA-negative fraction. The CDR3 is CASTTRGYNSGNTIYF. The CDR3 region has the DNA TGTGCCAGCACTACTAGGGGGTATAACTCTGGAAACACCATATATTTT.